This T cell receptor (beta chain) was captured by sequencing in a study of blood T cell repertoires in COVID-19. Study-level information: Acute and convalescent COVID-19 samples came from the United States, Italy and Spain.

Original methodology: By means of reference gene primer amplification, nucleated cell counts were estimated. Sequencing used immunoSEQ multiplex PCR; TCRdb keeps in-frame clones, though not all of them. V and J calls plus clone size are reproduced from that table; the DNA served to infer D and trimming. Of about 53,000 clones detected, 85% to 90% appear once; the ten largest clones hold around 5%. With 1 base removed from V and 3 bases from J, the gap between germline ends came to 4 bases. Germline lookup yields CDR1 SGHTA and CDR2 FQGNSA. This CDR3 has 13 residues. The clonotype comes from a man between 60 and 70 years old with active COVID-19. The chain has TRBV7-2 and TRBJ2-1; D not certain. Sequenced: peripheral blood. CDR3 sequence: CASSLDYYNEQFF. As DNA, the CDR3 is TGTGCCAGCAGCTTAGACTACTACAATGAGCAGTTCTTC. Combining the CDR3 with reference TRBV7-2 and TRBJ2-1 gives the whole variable domain GAGVSQSPSNKVTEKGKDVELRCDPISGHTALYWYRQSLGQGLEFLIYFQGNSAPDKSGLPSDRFSAERTGGSVSTLTIQRTQQEDSAVYLCASSLDYYNEQFFGPGTRLTVL.